The T cell receptor beta chain under discussion was sequenced for a study of cytomegalovirus exposure and HLA in healthy donors. Whole-study results and caveats: Fewer than 20,000 TCR beta sequences were associated with HLA alleles at 0.05 false discovery rate in a later analysis.

CDR1 and CDR2 from the germline V gene are SGHRS and YFSETQ. The CDR3 is 14 residues long. V lost 0 bases and J 0 bases, leaving 5 bases between the germline ends. The PCR made use of 60 Vbeta and 13 Jbeta primers. The data were produced by immunoSEQ multiplex PCR, yet TCRdb's version contains in-frame clones alone and is incomplete. The data hold around 200,000 clones, with just over 75% observed a single time. About this clone itself: No antigen is known for it.

The genes are TRBV5-1 and TRBJ2-3; D is unresolved. This TCR derives from an older woman in good health and CMV-seropositive. Material for sequencing was PBMCs. The CDR3 coding sequence is TGCGCCAGCAGCTTGGTCCCGAGCACAGATACGCAGTATTTT. Translated, it gives CASSLVPSTDTQYF. Full variable domain (missing parts from reference TRBV5-1 and TRBJ2-3): KAGVTQTPRYLIKTRGQQVTLSCSPISGHRSVSWYQQTPGQGLQFLFEYFSETQRNKGNFPGRFSGRQFSNSRSEMNVSTLELGDSALYLCASSLVPSTDTQYFGPGTRLTVL.